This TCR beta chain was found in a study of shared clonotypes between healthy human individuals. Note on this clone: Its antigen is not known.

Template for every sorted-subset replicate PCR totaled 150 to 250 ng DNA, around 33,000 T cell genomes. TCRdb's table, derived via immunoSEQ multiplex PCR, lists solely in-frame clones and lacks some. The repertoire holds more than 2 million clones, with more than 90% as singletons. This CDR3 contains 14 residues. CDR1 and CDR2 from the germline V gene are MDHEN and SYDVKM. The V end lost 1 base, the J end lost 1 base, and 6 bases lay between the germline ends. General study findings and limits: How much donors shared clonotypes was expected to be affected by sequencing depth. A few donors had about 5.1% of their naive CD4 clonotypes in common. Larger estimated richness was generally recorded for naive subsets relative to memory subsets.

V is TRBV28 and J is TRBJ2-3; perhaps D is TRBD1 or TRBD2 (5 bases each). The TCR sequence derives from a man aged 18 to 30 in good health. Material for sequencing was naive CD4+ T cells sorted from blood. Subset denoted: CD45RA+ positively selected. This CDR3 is CASSLLGGTDTQYF. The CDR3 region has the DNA TGTGCCAGCAGTTTATTGGGGGGCACAGATACGCAGTATTTT.